Following are 12 T cell receptor beta chains from one sample sequenced in a study of control samples from healthy donors and cancer patients. Assay used: immunoSEQ multiplex PCR; TCRdb lists only in-frame clones, some missing. The table shows about 130,000 clones, with around 92% occurring only once. Sequencing used PBMCs. The receptors were sampled from an older man with head and neck cancer.

This sequence joins TRBV5-6 and TRBJ2-1; no clear D gene. Germline loops: CDR1 SGHDT, CDR2 YYEEEE. V was cut by 0 bases and J by 0 bases, with 7 bases left in between. The length of the CDR3 is 15 residues. This chain's CDR3 is CASSLGSFSYNEQFF. In DNA form, the CDR3 reads TGTGCCAGCAGCTTGGGGTCCTTCTCCTACAATGAGCAGTTCTTC.

The chain couples TRBV19 to TRBJ2-1; 10 nucleotides agree with TRBD2. CDR3 length equals 18 residues. With 4 bases clipped from V and 0 bases from J, the junction kept 9 bases outside the gene matches. Germline CDR1 reads LNHDA; CDR2 reads SQIVND (reference sequence). The CDR3 DNA reads as TGTGCCAGTAGTAGGGGTAGCGGGGGGCGTAACTCCTACAATGAGCAGTTCTTC. Translation: CASSRGSGGRNSYNEQFF. The full variable domain, with the rest looked up from reference TRBV19 and TRBJ2-1, is DGGITQSPKYLFRKEGQNVTLSCEQNLNHDAMYWYRQDPGQGLRLIYYSQIVNDFQKGDIAEGYSVSREKKESFPLTVTSAQKNPTAFYLCASSRGSGGRNSYNEQFFGPGTRLTVL.

This clone occurred once. The rearrangement joins TRBV12-3 or TRBV12-4 to TRBJ1-2; the D is unclear. CDR3 size: 11 residues. V shed 3 bases and J shed 2 bases, with 1 base lying between them. CDR3 nucleotide sequence: TGTGCCAGCAGTTTGAACTATGGCTACACCTTC. It translates to CASSLNYGYTF.

The chain uses TRBV5-6 and TRBJ2-7; D tentatively reads TRBD1 or TRBD2 (5 bases each). The CDR3 runs 14 residues. Germline CDR1 reads SGHDT; CDR2 reads YYEEEE. Between the trimmed V and J ends, which lost 3 bases and 3 bases, there was a span of 13 bases. The CDR3 nucleotides read TGTGCCAGCAGCTCGGGACCGGGCTACTACGAGCAGTACTTC. As protein: CASSSGPGYYEQYF.

The chain links TRBV2 to TRBJ2-7, with TRBD1 matching 9 bases. This CDR3 is built from 15 residues. Germline-derived CDR1 and CDR2 are SNHLY and FYNNEI. The V and J ends lost 6 bases and 0 bases, in that order; junction bases with no gene match: 6. As DNA, the CDR3 is TGTGCCAGCAGGGGGGACAGGGCGAGCTCCTACGAGCAGTACTTC. It specifies CASRGDRASSYEQYF. The variable domain in full, with the rest retrieved from reference TRBV2 and TRBJ2-7, is EPEVTQTPSHQVTQMGQEVILRCVPISNHLYFYWYRQILGQKVEFLVSFYNNEISEKSEIFDDQFSVERPDGSNFTLKIRSTKLEDSAMYFCASRGDRASSYEQYFGPGTRLTVT.

This clone was picked up a small number of times. The chain carries TRBV9 and TRBJ2-7; 9 positions match TRBD1. CDR3 length equals 15 residues. Germline trimming cut 0 bases from V and 3 bases from J; bases unmatched to any gene: 4. The germline V gene encodes CDR1 SGDLS and CDR2 YYNGEE. As DNA, the CDR3 is TGTGCCAGCAGCGTAGACTTGGGACAGGGCTACGAGCAGTACTTC. Its translation is CASSVDLGQGYEQYF.

The rearrangement joins TRBV6-5 to TRBJ2-1, with 7 bases lining up with TRBD1. Trimming removed 7 bases from V and 7 bases from J; junction bases left unmatched: 10. The germline CDR1 and CDR2 sequences are MNHEY and SVGAGI. The CDR3 has 14 residues. The CDR3 sequence is CASNDRAGLNEQFF. The DNA for the CDR3 is TGTGCCAGCAACGACAGGGCTGGTTTGAATGAGCAGTTCTTC.

The chain recombines TRBV21-1 with TRBJ1-4. TRBV21-1 is a pseudogene. This CDR3 is built from 11 residues. The CDR3 nucleotides are TGTGCCAGCAGACTAATGGCGGTCCGGTTTTTT. This translates into CASRLMAVRFF.

The chain employs TRBV7-6 and TRBJ2-2, with TRBD2 matching over 9 bases. The germline V gene encodes CDR1 SGHVS and CDR2 FNYEAQ. V lost 5 bases and J lost 1; bases outside the gene matches: 17. The CDR3 contains 20 residues. The CDR3 protein is CASSKKSGLARFGNTGELFF. Written as DNA, the CDR3 is TGTGCCAGCAGCAAAAAGTCTGGACTAGCGAGATTCGGGAACACCGGGGAGCTGTTTTTT. The full variable domain, its missing parts supplied by reference TRBV7-6 and TRBJ2-2, is GAGVSQSPRYKVTKRGQDVALRCDPISGHVSLYWYRQALGQGPEFLTYFNYEAQQDKSGLPNDRFSAERPEGSISTLTIQRTEQRDSAMYRCASSKKSGLARFGNTGELFFGEGSRLTVL.

Only one count was recorded for this clone. This chain connects TRBV14 to TRBJ2-5; tentative D call: TRBD1 (6 bases). The CDR3 has 13 residues. Per germline, CDR1 SGHDN and CDR2 FVKESK. Between the trimmed V and J ends, which lost 4 bases and 5 bases, there was a span of 11 bases. The CDR3 nucleotides read TGTGCCAGCAGCCCCGGCAGGGGTGAGACCCAGTACTTC. It encodes CASSPGRGETQYF.

This chain joins TRBV4-3 and TRBJ1-6; 7 positions agree with TRBD1. Germline-derived CDR1 and CDR2 are LGHNA and YSLEER. Unmatched junction bases numbered 7, after V lost 4 bases and J lost 4 bases. This CDR3 has 16 amino acids. CDR3 in amino acids: CASSRRQGGYNSPLHF. CDR3 nucleotides: TGCGCCAGCAGCCGTCGACAGGGTGGTTATAATTCACCCCTCCACTTT.

This chain connects TRBV6-5 to TRBJ1-5, with D perhaps TRBD1 (6 bases). The CDR3 has 15 residues. Germline V gives CDR1 MNHEY, CDR2 SVGAGI. Deletions cut 7 bases from V and 0 bases from J, with 13 bases between. The CDR3 nucleotides read TGTGCCAGCAAACGGACAGTTTATAGCAATCAGCCCCAGCATTTT. This gives the protein CASKRTVYSNQPQHF.